The rows below give T cell receptor beta chains drawn from one sample of a study of blood T cell repertoires in COVID-19. Sequencing used immunoSEQ multiplex PCR; TCRdb keeps in-frame clones, though not all of them. The sample includes more than 200,000 clones, roughly 89% of them seen just once. The sample comprised PBMCs or T cells enriched from blood (not recorded which). The receptors were sampled from a woman in her 30s with acute COVID-19. CDR3s include the opening cysteine and the closing phenylalanine or tryptophan. D genes are given only for firm matches. Size is stated for part of the rows, as once, few or many counts, or as a class when the clone is expanded.

j_gene | v_gene | abundance | d_gene | CDR3nt | CDR3aa
TRBJ1-6 | TRBV10-2 | - | - | TGCGCCAGCAGTGAGAGAGGTCCGAGCTCCTATAATTCACCCCTCCACTTT | CASSERGPSSYNSPLHF
TRBJ2-1 | TRBV9 | - | TRBD2 | TGTGCCAGCACAGCTAGCGGGGGGTCTCAGGGGCCCTACAATGAGCAGTTCTTC | CASTASGGSQGPYNEQFF
TRBJ2-1 | TRBV7-2 | - | - | TGTGCCAGCAGCTTAATCCGGACTTCAAATGAGCAGTTCTTC | CASSLIRTSNEQFF
TRBJ2-7 | TRBV7-9 | - | - | TGTGCCAGCAGCTTAGACGGGCAGGGCTACTACGAGCAGTACTTC | CASSLDGQGYYEQYF
TRBJ2-7 | TRBV28 | many | TRBD1 | TGTGCCAGCAGTTTATGGAGACAGGGTGACTACGAGCAGTACTTC | CASSLWRQGDYEQYF
TRBJ2-7 | TRBV2 | - | - | TGTGCCAGCAGCGAACCCGACACCTACGAGCAGTACTTC | CASSEPDTYEQYF
TRBJ2-1 | TRBV11-3 | - | TRBD2 | TGTGCCAGCAGCAAGAGGGAGGGCATCTCCTACAATGAGCAGTTCTTC | CASSKREGISYNEQFF
TRBJ1-2 | TRBV28 | - | - | TGTGCCAGCAGTTCGAAAGCGGGGGAGAACTATGGCTACACCTTC | CASSSKAGENYGYTF
TRBJ1-3 | TRBV19 | - | - | TGTGCCAGTAGTATATGGAGGGATCATGGAAACACCATATATTTT | CASSIWRDHGNTIYF
TRBJ1-5 | TRBV4-1 | - | - | TGCGCCAGCAGCCAAGTCCTCAGGGAGGGCAATCAGCCCCAGCATTTT | CASSQVLREGNQPQHF
TRBJ2-7 | TRBV2 | - | TRBD1 | TGTGCCAGCAGTTATTCAGGGGGCGACTCCTACGAGCAGTACTTC | CASSYSGGDSYEQYF
TRBJ2-1 | TRBV13 | - | - | TGTGCCAGCAGCCCGAGGGACTTCAACAATGAGCAGTTCTTC | CASSPRDFNNEQFF
TRBJ2-3 | TRBV7-2 | - | - | TGTGCCAGCAGGCCACAGGGAGCAGATACGCAGTATTTT | CASRPQGADTQYF
TRBJ2-7 | TRBV18 | - | TRBD1 | TGTGCCAGCTCACCAAGGACAGGGGAATACGAGCAGTACTTC | CASSPRTGEYEQYF
TRBJ2-3 | TRBV7-2 | - | - | TGTGCCAGCAGCTTAAGGGGTGCTGGAGATACGCAGTATTTT | CASSLRGAGDTQYF
TRBJ1-3 | TRBV5-6 | - | - | TGTGCCAGCAGCTTGGCGGGTCTTTCGGGAAACACCATATATTTT | CASSLAGLSGNTIYF
TRBJ1-5 | TRBV2 | - | - | TGTGCCAGCAGTGAGGCAGCCGGACTGATTAGCAATCAGCCCCAGCATTTT | CASSEAAGLISNQPQHF
TRBJ2-7 | TRBV5-4 | - | - | TGTGCCAGCAGCTTACCCCCGCCAGGGACCTACGAGCAGTACTTC | CASSLPPPGTYEQYF
TRBJ1-4 | TRBV19 | - | - | TGTGCCAGTAGCTGGGGCTCCGGGGAAAAACTGTTTTTT | CASSWGSGEKLFF
TRBJ2-2 | TRBV30 | - | TRBD1 | TGTGCCTGGAGTGGCCGGGACAGGGGGCATGTCGGGGAGCTGTTTTTT | CAWSGRDRGHVGELFF
TRBJ1-5 | TRBV6-2/TRBV6-3 | - | - | TGTGCCAGCAGTTACCTGGGACTCAATCAGCCCCAGCATTTT | CASSYLGLNQPQHF
TRBJ1-2 | TRBV3-1/TRBV3-2 | - | - | TGTGCCAGCAGCCAAGAAGGCGGCGCCGGCTCTAACTATGGCTACACCTTC | CASSQEGGAGSNYGYTF
TRBJ2-7 | TRBV4-1 | many | TRBD1 | TGCGCCAGCAGCCAAGGACAGGGACGGGGATACGAGCAGTACTTC | CASSQGQGRGYEQYF
TRBJ2-3 | TRBV11-2 | - | TRBD2 | TGTGCCAGCACCCCAGGACTAGCGGGGGGCTATACGCAGTATTTT | CASTPGLAGGYTQYF
TRBJ2-5 | TRBV5-1 | - | TRBD1 | TGCGCCAGCCGCAAAGGGACAGGAGGGGAGACCCAGTACTTC | CASRKGTGGETQYF
TRBJ2-1 | TRBV5-4 | - | TRBD2 | TGTGCCAGCAGCTCCGGGACTAGCGCCTACAATGAGCAGTTCTTC | CASSSGTSAYNEQFF
TRBJ2-5 | TRBV12-5 | - | TRBD1 | TGTGCTAGTGGTCACGGACAGGGTCTTGAGACCCAGTACTTC | CASGHGQGLETQYF
TRBJ2-7 | TRBV5-1 | once | TRBD1 | TGCGCCAGCAGCGCCACCGGGACAGTCTACGAGCAGTACTTC | CASSATGTVYEQYF
TRBJ2-3 | TRBV30 | - | TRBD2 | TGTGCCTGGCAGAGCGGGGGCACAGATACGCAGTATTTT | CAWQSGGTDTQYF
TRBJ2-5 | TRBV7-2 | - | TRBD1 | TGTGCCAGCAGCGCCAGGGACAGGGGGCGCGGAGAGACCCAGTACTTC | CASSARDRGRGETQYF
TRBJ2-1 | TRBV6-5 | - | - | TGTGCCAGCAGTTACTCCCAGGGGGGACAATACAATGAGCAGTTCTTC | CASSYSQGGQYNEQFF
TRBJ2-6 | TRBV19 | - | - | TGTGCCAGTAGTCTTCTCCGTCTTAGCTCTGGGGCCAACGTCCTGACTTTC | CASSLLRLSSGANVLTF
TRBJ1-2 | TRBV18 | - | - | TGTGCCAGCTCACCTGAGGGGGACTATGGCTACACCTTC | CASSPEGDYGYTF
TRBJ2-7 | TRBV4-1 | - | TRBD1 | TGCGCCAGCAGCCATGCCGAATCCGGGACAGGGGGATACGAGCAGTACTTC | CASSHAESGTGGYEQYF
TRBJ2-1 | TRBV18 | - | TRBD2 | TGTGCCAGCTCACCGCGGTCCGCCGGGGGGGGGTACAATGAGCAGTTCTTC | CASSPRSAGGGYNEQFF
TRBJ1-1 | TRBV5-1 | - | - | TGCGCCAGCAAGCAGGGTCTGTTGACTGAAGCTTTCTTT | CASKQGLLTEAFF
TRBJ2-2 | TRBV3-1/TRBV3-2 | - | - | TGTGCCAGCAGCCTTCTCGGTGACAGCACCGGGGAGCTGTTTTTT | CASSLLGDSTGELFF
TRBJ2-5 | TRBV11-2 | - | - | TGTGCCAGCAGCTTAACAGTCACGGGGGAGACCCAGTACTTC | CASSLTVTGETQYF
TRBJ2-1 | TRBV20-1 | - | - | TGCAGTGCCCCAGGGGCGGATGAGCAGTTCTTC | CSAPGADEQFF
TRBJ2-3 | TRBV3-1/TRBV3-2 | - | - | TGTGCCAGCAGCCAAGATTATCAGCGGACCACAGATACGCAGTATTTT | CASSQDYQRTTDTQYF
TRBJ2-3 | TRBV4-2 | - | TRBD2 | TGTGCCAGCAGCCAAGCTCTAGCGGGTTTATCAGATACGCAGTATTTT | CASSQALAGLSDTQYF
TRBJ1-2 | TRBV6-5 | - | - | TGTGCCAGCAGTTACCGGGCAGGGGCTAACTATGGCTACACCTTC | CASSYRAGANYGYTF
TRBJ2-5 | TRBV5-1 | - | TRBD1 | TGCGCCAGCAGCTTGGGGGGGACAGGTCAAGAGACCCAGTACTTC | CASSLGGTGQETQYF
TRBJ2-5 | TRBV5-8 | - | - | TGTGCCAGCAGCTTACACCTCCAAGAGACCCAGTACTTC | CASSLHLQETQYF
TRBJ1-1 | TRBV10-1 | - | - | TGCGCCACCCTACCCTCAGAGGGTCGGCCTTTCTTT | CATLPSEGRPFF
TRBJ2-7 | TRBV7-6 | - | - | TGTGCCAGCAGCCGCAGGGGCCCCCTAATCGAGCAGTACTTC | CASSRRGPLIEQYF
TRBJ2-5 | TRBV29-1 | - | - | TGCAGCGTAAACAGGGCAGAGACCCAGTACTTC | CSVNRAETQYF
TRBJ1-4 | TRBV19 | - | - | TGTGCCAGTAGTATGGGCCAGTATAATGAAAAACTGTTTTTT | CASSMGQYNEKLFF
TRBJ2-2 | TRBV5-4 | - | TRBD2 | TGTGCCAGCAGATACTCTAGCGGGGGGGCGAGAACCGGGGAGCTGTTTTTT | CASRYSSGGARTGELFF
TRBJ2-5 | TRBV27 | - | TRBD1 | TGTGCCAGCAGTTTACGCCGGGACAGGGGGTTCGGAGAGACCCAGTACTTC | CASSLRRDRGFGETQYF
TRBJ2-7 | TRBV13 | - | - | TGTGCCAGCAGCTTAGGCCTTCTCTACTACGAGCAGTACTTC | CASSLGLLYYEQYF
TRBJ1-2 | TRBV11-2 | - | - | TGTGCCAGCAGCTTACAGGGCTCCTATGGCTACACCTTC | CASSLQGSYGYTF
TRBJ1-4 | TRBV7-9 | - | - | TGTGCCAGCAGCTTATCACTTTCAACTAATGAAAAACTGTTTTTT | CASSLSLSTNEKLFF
TRBJ2-3 | TRBV2 | - | TRBD1 | TGTGCCAGCAGTAAGGGACAGGGATGGGAAGATACGCAGTATTTT | CASSKGQGWEDTQYF